The 20 T cell receptor beta chains below come from one sample, sequenced in a study of post-analysis software for immune sequencing data. Prepared TCR beta cDNA libraries contained unique molecular identifiers. TCRdb called the PCR reads again in MiXCR, with one record for every CDR3 protein. The sample records hundreds of thousands of distinct CDR3 sequences, 30% to 45% being singletons. These receptors lack a known antigen. Whole-study results and caveats: Patients used five TRBV segments, including TRBV5-6, TRBV5-1 and TRBV20-1, more often than controls.

Sequencing was done on a sample of blood. The source is a girl aged 5-17 years with multiple sclerosis.

In DNA form, the CDR3 reads TGTGCCAGCAGCCGGGACAGGTTGTCCTACGAGCAGTACTTC. Its translation is CASSRDRLSYEQYF. This chain connects TRBV2 to TRBJ2-7, with 8 positions matching TRBD1. V shed 6 bases, J shed 1 base, and the junction held 5 bases outside the gene matches. The length of the CDR3 is 14 residues. In germline, CDR1 is SNHLY, CDR2 FYNNEI.

This clonotype was seen ten or more times. The rearrangement links TRBV10-3 to TRBJ1-4, with 7 positions matching TRBD1. Germline V lookup: CDR1 ENHRY, CDR2 SYGVKD. J lost 8 bases, V lost 6 bases, and 6 bases had no gene match. The CDR3 is made up of 13 amino acids. The CDR3 nucleotides are TGTGCCATCAGCGACAGGGTGGGGGAAAAACTGTTTTTT. It specifies CAISDRVGEKLFF.

This clonotype came up many times. The chain couples TRBV5-1 to TRBJ2-3, with 7 bases identical to TRBD1. The V segment lost 4 bases and the J segment 5 bases; nucleotides outside the gene matches: 7. This CDR3 is 14 amino acids long. The germline V gene encodes CDR1 SGHRS and CDR2 YFSETQ. CDR3 coding DNA: TGCGCCAGCAGCCCCCGACAGGGATTAGATACGCAGTATTTT. Translated: CASSPRQGLDTQYF.

The rearrangement joins TRBV3-1 to TRBJ2-7; maybe TRBD2 (6 bases). CDR1 LGHDT and CDR2 YNNKEL come from the germline V gene (reference sequence). The CDR3 covers 16 residues. V lost 0 bases and J 0 bases, leaving 12 bases between the germline ends. The CDR3 DNA follows: TGTGCCAGCAGCCAAGAATTTGTCGGGAGCTCCTACGAGCAGTACTTC. Its translation: CASSQEFVGSSYEQYF.

This clonotype was observed a few times. J is TRBJ2-3 and V is TRBV5-1, with D possibly matching TRBD2 (6 bases). CDR3 length: 17 amino acids. Germline V gene data show CDR1 as SGHRS and CDR2 as YFSETQ. Trimming stripped 2 bases from V and 0 bases from J, with 16 bases between. The CDR3 protein is CASSFWGAGLSTDTQYF. DNA of the CDR3: TGCGCCAGCAGCTTCTGGGGAGCGGGCCTTAGCACAGATACGCAGTATTTT.

The chain has TRBV20-1 and TRBJ1-1, with 8 bases that match TRBD1. The CDR3 length is 14 residues. V trimming: 0 bases; J trimming: 5 bases; junction bases outside the gene matches: 5. Germline loops: CDR1 DFQATT, CDR2 SNEGSKA (reference sequence). CDR3 in amino acids: CSARDAGGWTEAFF. CDR3 in DNA: TGCAGTGCTAGAGATGCAGGGGGCTGGACTGAAGCTTTCTTT.

This clonotype was counted many times. The chain carries TRBV6-5 and TRBJ1-1; D is perhaps TRBD1 (5 bases). The ends were cut back, 5 bases at V and 5 bases at J, with 15 bases in the middle. The CDR3 is made up of 14 amino acids. Germline V CDR1 and CDR2: MNHEY, SVGAGI. This CDR3 is CASSPSGGVTEAFF. The CDR3 nucleotides read TGTGCCAGCAGTCCCTCGGGGGGGGTTACTGAAGCTTTCTTT.

V usage is TRBV25-1 and J usage is TRBJ2-1, with D possibly matching TRBD2 (6 bases). V was shortened by 4 bases and J by 15 bases, with 31 bases between the two germline ends. Germline CDR1 and CDR2: MGHDK and SYGVNS. CDR3 length equals 17 residues. DNA for the CDR3: TGTGCCAGCAGTGGGCCTTATAAGTTTCGGCCGGGGGAGACCCGGTTCTTC. Translation gives CASSGPYKFRPGETRFF.

Points on this clonotype: An end of the junction differs from the germline gene, which may be a read error. The chain has TRBV7-2 and TRBJ1-2; 8 positions agree with TRBD1. The CDR3 length is 13 residues. The V gene's germline CDR1 is SGHTA and CDR2 FQGNSA. CDR3 loop: CASSVGQGYGCTF. The CDR3 DNA reads TGTGCCAGCAGCGTTGGACAGGGCTATGGCTGCACCTTC.

This clonotype was observed many times. The chain couples TRBV6-5 to TRBJ1-2, with 7 bases lining up with TRBD1. J lost 1 base, V lost 2 bases, and 10 bases had no gene match. Germline V gene sequence: CDR1 MNHEY, CDR2 SVGAGI. The CDR3 extends over 17 amino acids. CDR3 sequence: CASSYADRASFNYGYTF. The CDR3 DNA reads TGTGCCAGCAGTTACGCCGACAGGGCCTCATTTAACTATGGCTACACCTTC.

J is TRBJ2-7 and V is TRBV6-6; TRBD1 agrees at 9 bases. CDR1 and CDR2 from the germline V gene are MNHNY and SVGAGI (reference sequence). V shed 5 bases, J shed 5 bases, and the junction held 4 bases outside the gene matches. This CDR3 comprises 13 residues. As DNA, the CDR3 is TGTGCCAGCAGTCACCGGGACAGGGACGAGCAGTACTTC. Translating gives CASSHRDRDEQYF.

The chain has TRBV7-2 and TRBJ2-3, with D possibly called TRBD1 or TRBD2 (5 bases each). The germline V gene encodes CDR1 SGHTA and CDR2 FQGNSA. V was cut by 5 bases and J by 2 bases, with 20 bases left in between. The CDR3 spans 17 residues. DNA for the CDR3: TGTGCCAGCAGCGAGGACCCCCGGGACGGAATCACAGATACGCAGTATTTT. Protein product: CASSEDPRDGITDTQYF.

About this clonotype: This may come from a read error, since a much larger clone is one base off. The chain is built from TRBV18 and TRBJ2-1; 12 nucleotides agree with TRBD2. The CDR3 covers 14 residues. CDR1 is KGHSH and CDR2 is LQKENI in the germline V gene. CDR3 coding DNA: TGTGCCAGCAAGACTAGCGGGGGAAACAATGAGCACTTCTTC. Encoded protein: CASKTSGGNNEHFF.

The gene calls are TRBV10-2 and TRBJ2-7; the D gene is possibly TRBD1 (6 bases). The V gene's germline CDR1 is WSHSY and CDR2 SAAADI. The V gene lost 6 bases and the J gene lost 2 bases, with 14 bases spanning the gap. The CDR3 runs 14 residues. Here the CDR3 reads CASRPGHQTYEQYF. In DNA, the CDR3 is TGCGCCAGCAGGCCGGGACACCAAACCTACGAGCAGTACTTC.

The V gene is TRBV2, the J gene TRBJ2-6; D gene ambiguous. Germline values: CDR1 SNHLY, CDR2 FYNNEI. This CDR3 contains 18 residues. The V and J ends lost 4 bases and 0 bases respectively, with 16 bases between them. The CDR3 sequence: CASSALMPSTSGANVLTF. CDR3 coding DNA: TGTGCCAGCAGTGCTCTCATGCCTTCTACCTCTGGGGCCAACGTCCTGACTTTC.

As to this clonotype: This may stem from a read error, because a much larger clone lies one nucleotide away. The V gene is TRBV20-1, the J gene TRBJ1-1; the D gene is possibly TRBD1 (5 bases). This CDR3 is built from 11 residues. Germline V gives CDR1 DFQATT, CDR2 SNEGSKA (reference sequence). V was clipped by 7 bases and J by 12 bases, with 18 bases between them. This CDR3 is CSGTPGPLTFF. The CDR3, as DNA: TGCAGTGGCACACCGGGACCCCTGACTTTCTTT.

V gene TRBV29-1 combines with J gene TRBJ2-1; 9 nucleotides match TRBD1. The CDR3 totals 16 residues. V lost 2 bases to trimming and J lost 8 bases; unmatched junction nucleotides: 13. The germline V gene has CDR1 SQVTM and CDR2 ANQGSEA. The CDR3 loop is CSVELSDRGPTYEQFF. For the CDR3, the DNA is TGCAGCGTTGAATTGTCGGACAGGGGACCGACCTATGAGCAGTTCTTC.

This clonotype was found many times. The chain joins TRBV20-1 to TRBJ1-2, with 8 positions matching TRBD1. V shed 0 bases and J 2 bases; nucleotides not matched to a gene: 8. CDR3 length: 16 amino acids. CDR1 and CDR2 (germline): DFQATT, SNEGSKA (reference sequence). CDR3 sequence reads: CSARDWRTGPNYGYTF. As DNA, the CDR3 is TGCAGTGCTAGAGATTGGAGGACAGGGCCGAACTATGGCTACACCTTC.

About this clonotype: A much larger clone is a single base away; this may be a read error. The J gene is TRBJ2-7, the V gene TRBV7-9; D unclear. CDR3 length: 10 residues. Germline loops: CDR1 SEHNR, CDR2 FQNEAQ (reference sequence). The ends were cut back, 4 bases at V and 7 bases at J, with 5 bases in the middle. The CDR3 sequence: CASSWYEQYF. The CDR3 DNA is TGTGCCAGCAGCTGGTATGAGCAGTACTTC.

At least ten counts were recorded for this clonotype. The rearrangement links TRBV3-1 to TRBJ1-5; D is uncertain. CDR1 LGHDT and CDR2 YNNKEL come from the germline V gene (reference sequence). The CDR3 is 13 amino acids. Trimming shortened V by 5 bases and J by 5 bases, and 10 bases separated the two germline ends. For the CDR3, the DNA is TGTGCCAGCAGCATTTCAAGGGATCAGCCCCAGCATTTT. Encoded protein: CASSISRDQPQHF.